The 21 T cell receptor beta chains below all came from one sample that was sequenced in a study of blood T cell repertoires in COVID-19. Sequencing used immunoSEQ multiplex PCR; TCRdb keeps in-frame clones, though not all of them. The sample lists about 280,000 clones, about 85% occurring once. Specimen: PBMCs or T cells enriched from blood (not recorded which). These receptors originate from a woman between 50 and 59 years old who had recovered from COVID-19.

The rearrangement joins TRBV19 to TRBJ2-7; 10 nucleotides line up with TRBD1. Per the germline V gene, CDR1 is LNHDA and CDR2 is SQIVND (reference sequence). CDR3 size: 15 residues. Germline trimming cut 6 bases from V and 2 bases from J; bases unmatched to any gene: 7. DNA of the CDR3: TGTGCCAGTAGCCATCGGACAGGGGGAACCTACGAGCAGTACTTC. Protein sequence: CASSHRTGGTYEQYF.

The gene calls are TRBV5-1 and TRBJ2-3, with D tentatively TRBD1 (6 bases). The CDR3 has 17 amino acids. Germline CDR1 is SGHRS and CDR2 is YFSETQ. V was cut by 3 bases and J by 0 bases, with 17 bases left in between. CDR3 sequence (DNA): TGCGCCAGCAGCTCGCTCCGGGACATCGAAAGCACAGATACGCAGTATTTT. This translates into CASSSLRDIESTDTQYF.

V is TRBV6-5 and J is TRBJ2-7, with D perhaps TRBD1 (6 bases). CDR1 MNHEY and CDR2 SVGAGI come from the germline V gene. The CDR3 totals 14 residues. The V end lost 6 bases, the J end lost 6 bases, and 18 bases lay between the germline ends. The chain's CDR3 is CASSSGELGGEQYF. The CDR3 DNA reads TGTGCCAGCAGCTCAGGGGAACTAGGTGGCGAGCAGTACTTC.

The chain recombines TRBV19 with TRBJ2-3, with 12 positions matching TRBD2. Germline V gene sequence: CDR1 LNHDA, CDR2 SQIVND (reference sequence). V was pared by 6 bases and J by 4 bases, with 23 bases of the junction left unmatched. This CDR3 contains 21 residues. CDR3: CASSRGIGSSGRAGGPDTQYF. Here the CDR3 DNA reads TGTGCCAGTAGCAGGGGGATTGGATCTAGCGGGAGGGCCGGGGGGCCAGATACGCAGTATTTT.

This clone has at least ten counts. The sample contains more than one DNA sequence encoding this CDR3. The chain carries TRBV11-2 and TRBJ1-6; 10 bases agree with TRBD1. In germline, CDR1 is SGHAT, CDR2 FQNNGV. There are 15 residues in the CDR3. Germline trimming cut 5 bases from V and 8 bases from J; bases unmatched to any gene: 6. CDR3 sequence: CASSLRGTGDSPLHF. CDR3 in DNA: TGTGCCAGCAGCCTGCGGGGGACAGGGGATTCACCCCTCCACTTT.

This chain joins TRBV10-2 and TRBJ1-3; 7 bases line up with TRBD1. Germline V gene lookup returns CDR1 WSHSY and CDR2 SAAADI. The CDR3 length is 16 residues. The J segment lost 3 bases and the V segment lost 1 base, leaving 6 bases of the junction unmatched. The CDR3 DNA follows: TGCGCCAGCAGTGAGTGGCCCAGGGGGAATGGAAACACCATATATTTT. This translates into CASSEWPRGNGNTIYF.

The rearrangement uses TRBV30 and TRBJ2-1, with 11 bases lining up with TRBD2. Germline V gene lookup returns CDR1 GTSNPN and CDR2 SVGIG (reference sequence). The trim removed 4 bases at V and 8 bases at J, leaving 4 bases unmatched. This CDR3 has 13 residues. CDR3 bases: TGTGCCTGGAATAGCGGGAGGGAACATGAGCAGTTCTTC. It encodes CAWNSGREHEQFF.

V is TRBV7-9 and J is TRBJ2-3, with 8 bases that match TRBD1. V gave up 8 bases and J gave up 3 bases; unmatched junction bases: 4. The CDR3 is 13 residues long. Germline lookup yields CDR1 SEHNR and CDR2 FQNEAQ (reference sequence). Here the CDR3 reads CASRTGKTDTQYF. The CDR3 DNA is TGTGCCAGCCGGACAGGGAAAACAGATACGCAGTATTTT.

The CDR3 is CASSKRQINEKLFF. The DNA for the CDR3 is TGTGCCAGCAGTAAGCGACAGATTAATGAAAAACTGTTTTTT. This chain links TRBV6-5 with TRBJ1-4, with D maybe TRBD1 (5 bases). V lost 5 bases and J 4 bases, leaving 11 bases between the germline ends. CDR1 is MNHEY, CDR2 SVGAGI, per germline. The CDR3 spans 14 residues.

The CDR3 is CASRGGRNSNQPQHF. The CDR3 DNA sequence: TGTGCCAGCAGAGGGGGACGGAATAGCAATCAGCCCCAGCATTTT. The gene calls are TRBV2 and TRBJ1-5; TRBD1 is a possible D gene (6 bases). Per germline, CDR1 SNHLY and CDR2 FYNNEI. The length of the CDR3 is 15 residues. The V gene lost 6 bases and the J gene lost 0 bases, with 12 bases spanning the gap.

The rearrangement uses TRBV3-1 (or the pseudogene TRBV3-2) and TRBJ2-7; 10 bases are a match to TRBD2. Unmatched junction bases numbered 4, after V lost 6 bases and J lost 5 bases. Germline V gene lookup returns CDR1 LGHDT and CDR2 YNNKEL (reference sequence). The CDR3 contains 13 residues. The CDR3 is CASRGSGRNEQYF. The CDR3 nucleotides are TGTGCCAGCAGAGGTAGCGGGAGGAACGAGCAGTACTTC.

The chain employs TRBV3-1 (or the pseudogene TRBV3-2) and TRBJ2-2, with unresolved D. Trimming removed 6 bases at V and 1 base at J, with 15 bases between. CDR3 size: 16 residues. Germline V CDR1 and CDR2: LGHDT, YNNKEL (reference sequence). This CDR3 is CASSPFQAGNTGELFF. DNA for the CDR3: TGTGCCAGCAGTCCGTTTCAGGCCGGGAACACCGGGGAGCTGTTTTTT.

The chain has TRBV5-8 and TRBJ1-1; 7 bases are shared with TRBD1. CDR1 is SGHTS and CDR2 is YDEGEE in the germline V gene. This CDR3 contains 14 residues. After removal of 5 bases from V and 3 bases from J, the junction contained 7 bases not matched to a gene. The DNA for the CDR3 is TGTGCCAGCAGACGACAGGGTCTGGACACTGAAGCTTTCTTT. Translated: CASRRQGLDTEAFF. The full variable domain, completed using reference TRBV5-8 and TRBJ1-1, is EAGVTQSPTHLIKTRGQQATLRCSPISGHTSVYWYQQALGLGLQFLLWYDEGEERNRGNFPPRFSGRQFPNYSSELNVNALELEDSALYLCASRRQGLDTEAFFGQGTRLTVV.

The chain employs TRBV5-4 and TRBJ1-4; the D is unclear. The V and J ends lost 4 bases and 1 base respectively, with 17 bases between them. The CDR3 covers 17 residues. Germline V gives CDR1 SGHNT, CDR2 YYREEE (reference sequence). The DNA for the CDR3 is TGTGCCAGCAGCCCGCGGGGAGGGAGCGGAACTAATGAAAAACTGTTTTTT. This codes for CASSPRGGSGTNEKLFF.

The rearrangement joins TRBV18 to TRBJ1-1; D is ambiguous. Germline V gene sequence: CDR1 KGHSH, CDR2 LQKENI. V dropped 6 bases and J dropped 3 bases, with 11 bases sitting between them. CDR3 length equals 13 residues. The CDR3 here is CASSPEGYTEAFF. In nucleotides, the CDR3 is TGTGCCAGCTCGCCCGAGGGTTACACTGAAGCTTTCTTT. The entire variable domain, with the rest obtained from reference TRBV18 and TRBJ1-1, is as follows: NAGVMQNPRHLVRRRGQEARLRCSPMKGHSHVYWYRQLPEEGLKFMVYLQKENIIDESGMPKERFSAEFPKEGPSILRIQQVVRGDSAAYFCASSPEGYTEAFFGQGTRLTVV.

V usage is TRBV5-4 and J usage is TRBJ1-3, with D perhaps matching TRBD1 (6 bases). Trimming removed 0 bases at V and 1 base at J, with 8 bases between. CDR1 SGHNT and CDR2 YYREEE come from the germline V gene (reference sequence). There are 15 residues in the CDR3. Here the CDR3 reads CASSLGGQSGNTIYF. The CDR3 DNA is TGTGCCAGCAGCTTGGGGGGGCAATCTGGAAACACCATATATTTT.

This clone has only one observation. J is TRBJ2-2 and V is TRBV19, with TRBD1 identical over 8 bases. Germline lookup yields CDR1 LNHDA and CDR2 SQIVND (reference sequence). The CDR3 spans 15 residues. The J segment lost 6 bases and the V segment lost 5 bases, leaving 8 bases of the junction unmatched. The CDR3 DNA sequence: TGTGCCAGTAGTCCTGGACAGGGAGGTTCCGGGGAGCTGTTTTTT. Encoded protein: CASSPGQGGSGELFF.

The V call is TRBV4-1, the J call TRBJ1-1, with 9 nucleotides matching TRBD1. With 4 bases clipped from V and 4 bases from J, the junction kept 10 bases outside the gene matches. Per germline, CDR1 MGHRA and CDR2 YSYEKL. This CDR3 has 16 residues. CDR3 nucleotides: TGCGCCAGCAGCCCCCGGGACAGGGAGGGCGGCACTGAAGCTTTCTTT. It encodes CASSPRDREGGTEAFF.

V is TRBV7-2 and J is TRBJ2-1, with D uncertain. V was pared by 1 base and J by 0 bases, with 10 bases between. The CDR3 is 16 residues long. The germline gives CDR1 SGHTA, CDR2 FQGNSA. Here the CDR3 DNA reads TGTGCCAGCAGCTTAGGGCACAGAAGCTCCTACAATGAGCAGTTCTTC. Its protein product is CASSLGHRSSYNEQFF.

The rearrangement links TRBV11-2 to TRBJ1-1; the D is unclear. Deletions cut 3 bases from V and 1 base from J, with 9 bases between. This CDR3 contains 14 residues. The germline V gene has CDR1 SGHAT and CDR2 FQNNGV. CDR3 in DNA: TGTGCCAGCAGCTTTGAAAGCGGGAACACTGAAGCTTTCTTT. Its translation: CASSFESGNTEAFF.

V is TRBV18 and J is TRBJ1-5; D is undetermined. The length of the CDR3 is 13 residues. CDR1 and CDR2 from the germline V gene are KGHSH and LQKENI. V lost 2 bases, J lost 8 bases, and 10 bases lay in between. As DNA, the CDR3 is TGTGCCAGCTCACCAGGCCAGGTCGAGCCCCAGCATTTT. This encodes CASSPGQVEPQHF.